A single sample is the source of the 26 T cell receptor beta chains below, sequenced in a study of PD-1 blockade in classical Hodgkin lymphoma. The table came from immunoSEQ multiplex PCR; TCRdb's copy has only in-frame clones and leaves some out. Of some 20,000 clones listed, roughly 80% are singletons. Documented time point: cycle 4 day 1 (C4D1), after six to seven weeks of nivolumab. Each and every patient relapsed after autologous stem cell transplantation, and patients got differing brentuximab vedotin exposure. Isolation of CD8+ T cells from thawed PBMCs used magnetic negative selection. Sequencing was performed on CD8+ T cells from blood, taken before the fourth cycle of nivolumab. The source of these receptors is a human donor with classical Hodgkin lymphoma.

This clone was seen just once. The CDR3 sequence is CASSLVAGGLVNTEAFF. As DNA, the CDR3 is TGCGCCAGCAGCTTGGTCGCAGGGGGCTTGGTGAACACTGAAGCTTTCTTT. This chain joins TRBV5-1 and TRBJ1-1, with TRBD1 matching 8 bases. Germline CDR1 is SGHRS and CDR2 is YFSETQ. V gave up 0 bases and J gave up 0 bases; unmatched junction bases: 7. The CDR3 consists of 17 residues.

The V and J genes are TRBV28 and TRBJ1-2; D ambiguous. V lost 3 bases to trimming and J lost 4 bases, with 21 bases between them. The CDR3 length is 17 residues. The V gene's germline CDR1 is MDHEN and CDR2 SYDVKM. CDR3 sequence: CASSFLYRAAPFYGYTF. The CDR3, as DNA: TGTGCCAGCAGTTTCCTTTATAGGGCAGCCCCTTTCTATGGCTACACCTTC.

The chain carries TRBV27 and TRBJ1-6; D is undetermined. CDR1 is MNHEY and CDR2 is SMNVEV in the germline V gene (reference sequence). The CDR3 length is 13 residues. The ends were cut back, 3 bases at V and 10 bases at J, with 10 bases in the middle. The CDR3 here is CASSFSSNSPLHF. The CDR3 nucleotides read TGTGCCAGCAGTTTCAGTTCTAACTCACCCCTCCACTTT.

This chain uses TRBV27 with TRBJ2-7; TRBD1 matches 9 bases. V trimming: 5 bases; J trimming: 6 bases; junction bases outside the gene matches: 8. This CDR3 spans 14 amino acids. The germline gives CDR1 MNHEY, CDR2 SMNVEV (reference sequence). The CDR3 DNA is TGTGCCAGCAGTGCCGGGACAGGGATCGGCGAGCAGTACTTC. As protein: CASSAGTGIGEQYF.

The count of this clone is one. This rearrangement joins TRBV7-8 to TRBJ1-6; D perhaps matches TRBD1 (5 bases). V gave up 1 base and J gave up 10 bases, with 17 bases separating them. Per germline, CDR1 SGHVS and CDR2 FQNEAQ. The CDR3 extends over 16 amino acids. The DNA for the CDR3 is TGTGCCAGCAGCTTAGAGGCGGGAGGTGGGGGGTCACCCCTCCACTTT. Encoded protein: CASSLEAGGGGSPLHF.

This clone was picked up a small number of times. Compared with germline, one end of the junction differs, possibly owing to a read error. The chain carries TRBV5-1 and TRBJ2-1, with D perhaps TRBD2 (5 bases). Germline values: CDR1 SGHRS, CDR2 YFSETQ. This CDR3 comprises 13 residues. The CDR3 sequence: CASTLDFNNEQFF. The CDR3 DNA follows: TGCGCCAGCACCTTGGACTTTAACAATGAGCAGTTCTTC.

The chain recombines TRBV25-1 with TRBJ1-2; TRBD1 matches at 7 bases. This CDR3 has 15 amino acids. Germline values: CDR1 MGHDK, CDR2 SYGVNS. The junction had 9 bases not matched to a gene; V was cut back by 5 bases and J by 3 bases. CDR3 protein: CASSKSTGVYYGYTF. CDR3 bases: TGTGCCAGCAGTAAATCAACAGGGGTGTACTATGGCTACACCTTC.

The chain joins TRBV28 to TRBJ1-4, with TRBD1 matching 7 bases. V shed 1 base, J shed 0 bases, and the junction held 5 bases outside the gene matches. This CDR3 is built from 17 residues. Germline V gene lookup returns CDR1 MDHEN and CDR2 SYDVKM. The CDR3 region is CASSLSGQNPTNEKLFF. The DNA for the CDR3 is TGTGCCAGCAGTTTATCGGGACAGAACCCAACTAATGAAAAACTGTTTTTT.

There are a few counts of this clone. The V call is TRBV5-1, the J call TRBJ1-5; no reliable D call. V was trimmed by 9 bases and J by 0 bases, leaving 13 bases between them. CDR1 is SGHRS, CDR2 YFSETQ, per germline. This CDR3 is built from 14 residues. The CDR3 spells CAIPGSDSNQPQHF. The CDR3 DNA sequence: TGCGCCATCCCGGGGTCGGATAGCAATCAGCCCCAGCATTTT.

The chain has TRBV28 and TRBJ2-6; D tentatively reads TRBD1 or TRBD2 (5 bases each). Germline V gives CDR1 MDHEN, CDR2 SYDVKM. CDR3 length: 18 amino acids. Trimming took off 6 bases at V and 6 bases at J, with 24 bases between the two ends. The CDR3 coding sequence is TGTGCCAGCAGACGGGGCCCCTACCTAAGGTGGGAGGCCAACGTCCTGACTTTC. Its translation is CASRRGPYLRWEANVLTF.

This sequence joins TRBV9 and TRBJ2-5; D is unclear. Deletions cut 6 bases from V and 4 bases from J, with 10 bases between. This CDR3 has 12 amino acids. Germline V gene lookup returns CDR1 SGDLS and CDR2 YYNGEE. The CDR3 sequence is CASIEFTETQYF. In DNA, the CDR3 is TGTGCCAGCATTGAGTTCACAGAGACCCAGTACTTC.

The chain employs TRBV28 and TRBJ2-5; D tentatively fits TRBD1 or TRBD2 (5 bases each). Germline V gives CDR1 MDHEN, CDR2 SYDVKM. V lost 6 bases to trimming and J lost 7 bases, with 15 bases between them. The CDR3 is 13 residues long. CDR3 protein: CASRGTADGTQYF. In DNA, the CDR3 is TGTGCCAGCAGGGGGACGGCAGACGGGACCCAGTACTTC.

This chain connects TRBV7-8 to TRBJ2-3, with D possibly called TRBD1 or TRBD2 (5 bases each). This CDR3 comprises 17 residues. The V and J ends lost 1 base and 2 bases respectively, with 16 bases between them. CDR1 SGHVS and CDR2 FQNEAQ come from the germline V gene. The CDR3 DNA is TGTGCCAGCAGCTTAGTTTCGCCCGGGGCCTACACAGATACGCAGTATTTT. This sequence encodes CASSLVSPGAYTDTQYF.

The gene calls are TRBV7-9 and TRBJ2-1; 8 bases fit TRBD2. CDR1 SEHNR and CDR2 FQNEAQ come from the germline V gene (reference sequence). This CDR3 is 14 amino acids long. After removal of 5 bases from V and 4 bases from J, the junction contained 4 bases not matched to a gene. The CDR3 DNA follows: TGTGCCAGCAGCCTCTTAGCGGGGTACAATGAGCAGTTCTTC. This translates into CASSLLAGYNEQFF. Drawing the rest from reference TRBV7-9 and TRBJ2-1, the complete variable domain is DTGVSQNPRHKITKRGQNVTFRCDPISEHNRLYWYRQTLGQGPEFLTYFQNEAQLEKSRLLSDRFSAERPKGSFSTLEIQRTEQGDSAMYLCASSLLAGYNEQFFGPGTRLTVL.

The V and J genes are TRBV7-9 and TRBJ2-1; D perhaps matches TRBD2 (6 bases). The CDR3 is 15 residues long. Trimming took 3 bases from V and 5 from J, leaving 14 bases between them. Germline V gene sequence: CDR1 SEHNR, CDR2 FQNEAQ (reference sequence). CDR3 loop: CASSFYSGVNNEQFF. The CDR3 region has the DNA TGTGCCAGCAGCTTCTACTCGGGGGTTAACAATGAGCAGTTCTTC.

J is TRBJ2-3 and V is TRBV9, with 10 nucleotides matching TRBD2. The CDR3 is 15 amino acids. CDR1 is SGDLS, CDR2 YYNGEE, per germline. V shed 4 bases, J shed 6 bases, and the junction held 8 bases outside the gene matches. CDR3 protein: CASSPPQLAGDTQYF. For the CDR3, the DNA is TGTGCCAGCAGCCCACCGCAACTAGCGGGGGATACGCAGTATTTT.

The chain recombines TRBV7-3 with TRBJ2-3; D may be TRBD1 or TRBD2 (5 bases each). The CDR3 is 14 residues long. Germline V gives CDR1 SGHTA, CDR2 FQGTGA. V lost 5 bases and J lost 5, with 14 bases in between. The DNA of the CDR3 is TGTGCCAGCAGCCCGGCAGGGAGCCTAGATACGCAGTATTTT. Translation gives CASSPAGSLDTQYF.

The chain recombines TRBV5-4 with TRBJ2-5; D is undetermined. Trimming pared 7 bases from V and 0 bases from J, leaving 10 bases between. CDR1 and CDR2 from the germline V gene are SGHNT and YYREEE (reference sequence). The CDR3 has 13 residues. CDR3 sequence: CASRPGDQETQYF. The CDR3 DNA reads TGTGCCAGCCGCCCCGGCGACCAAGAGACCCAGTACTTC. Full variable domain (rest looked up from reference TRBV5-4 and TRBJ2-5): ETGVTQSPTHLIKTRGQQVTLRCSSQSGHNTVSWYQQALGQGPQFIFQYYREEENGRGNFPPRFSGLQFPNYSSELNVNALELDDSALYLCASRPGDQETQYFGPGTRLLVL.

The rearrangement joins TRBV5-4 to TRBJ2-5; D not resolved. This CDR3 has 15 residues. CDR1 is SGHNT and CDR2 is YYREEE in the germline V gene (reference sequence). Trimming shortened V by 0 bases and J by 2 bases, and 11 bases separated the two germline ends. CDR3: CASSLAAGQQETQYF. Here the CDR3 DNA reads TGTGCCAGCAGCTTGGCGGCAGGTCAACAAGAGACCCAGTACTTC.

This clone was found a few times. The rearrangement joins TRBV6-6 to TRBJ1-6, with D unresolved. Per germline, CDR1 MNHNY and CDR2 SVGAGI (reference sequence). The CDR3 covers 16 residues. Trimming pared 6 bases from V and 7 bases from J, leaving 19 bases between. DNA of the CDR3: TGTGCCAGCAGGGACGTTTTCGAGGGCAGCAATTCACCCCTCCACTTT. Its translation: CASRDVFEGSNSPLHF.

The chain recombines TRBV4-3 with TRBJ1-4, with 8 bases identical to TRBD1. V lost 3 bases to trimming and J lost 8 bases; unmatched junction nucleotides: 14. The CDR3 has 17 amino acids. Germline V gene lookup returns CDR1 LGHNA and CDR2 YSLEER. The CDR3 loop is CASSHPGQGPSREKLFF. The CDR3 DNA sequence: TGCGCCAGCAGCCATCCCGGACAGGGACCTTCGAGGGAAAAACTGTTTTTT.

This clone has just one count. The chain combines TRBV10-2 with TRBJ2-1, with TRBD2 matching 12 bases. V was pared by 0 bases and J by 0 bases, with 18 bases of the junction left unmatched. The CDR3 totals 23 residues. Germline-derived CDR1 and CDR2 are WSHSY and SAAADI. CDR3 loop: CASSESVAEVTSGGSRSYNEQFF. The CDR3, as DNA: TGCGCCAGCAGTGAGTCAGTGGCCGAGGTGACTAGCGGGGGATCCCGCTCCTACAATGAGCAGTTCTTC.

V usage is TRBV6-5 and J usage is TRBJ1-6; a possible D gene is TRBD1 (5 bases). V was trimmed by 0 bases and J by 14 bases, leaving 11 bases between them. Germline V gene lookup returns CDR1 MNHEY and CDR2 SVGAGI. This CDR3 spans 13 amino acids. CDR3 coding DNA: TGTGCCAGCAGTTACTCAACGGGCAGGGCCCTCCACTTT. This sequence encodes CASSYSTGRALHF.

This clone was seen only once. The CDR3 region is CASIEWGSGTDTQYF. Written as DNA, the CDR3 is TGTGCCAGCATAGAGTGGGGGAGTGGCACAGATACGCAGTATTTT. The chain links TRBV6-1 to TRBJ2-3; D could derive from TRBD1 or TRBD2 (5 bases each). The CDR3 is 15 residues long. Germline CDR1 reads MNHNS; CDR2 reads SASEGT. V shed 7 bases and J shed 1 base, with 15 bases lying between them.

The sample holds a few counts of this clone. The chain recombines TRBV4-1 with TRBJ1-1; D remains unclear. The CDR3 spans 13 residues. V was trimmed by 1 base and J by 7 bases, leaving 10 bases between them. Germline-derived CDR1 and CDR2 are MGHRA and YSYEKL. DNA of the CDR3: TGCGCCAGCAGCCAAGCCGGTCCCCGTGAAGCTTTCTTT. As protein: CASSQAGPREAFF.

The chain uses TRBV9 and TRBJ2-7; TRBD2 agrees at 8 bases. The length of the CDR3 is 14 residues. J lost 3 bases, V lost 4 bases, and 6 bases had no gene match. Germline loops: CDR1 SGDLS, CDR2 YYNGEE. CDR3 loop: CASSSGGADYEQYF. The CDR3 region has the DNA TGTGCCAGCAGCTCCGGGGGGGCTGACTACGAGCAGTACTTC.